The clone carrying this TCR beta chain was seen only a few times. MiXCR, run by TCRdb on the 5' RACE reads, gives a single entry per CDR3 protein. This table holds about 580,000 distinct CDR3 sequences, around 16% found once. These data belong to a study of T cells after yellow fever vaccination. Study-level background: Libraries from low-cell-number fractions were prepared with the SMART-Seq v4 Ultra Low Input RNA kit.

This CDR3 has 14 residues. Trimming cost V 3 bases and J 3 bases, with 12 bases left between them. The sequence was obtained from a man aged 18-30 years who received the YFV17D yellow fever vaccine. This chain connects TRBV12-3 or TRBV12-4 to TRBJ2-7; tentatively, D is TRBD2 (6 bases). Material: PBMCs, obtained roughly 5 days after the first yellow fever vaccination. CDR3 nucleotide sequence: TGTGCCAGCAGTTTCGGGACTGTAGTCTACGAGCAGTACTTC. Encoded protein: CASSFGTVVYEQYF.